This T cell receptor beta chain was obtained from a study of beta chain features in type 1 diabetes. Points on this clone: Antigen unknown.

Study-wide results and limits: All four CD4+ subsets of Type 1 diabetes patients contained TCRB CDR3s that were moderately but significantly shorter. Using cDNA template may skew counts toward highly expressing activated cells. Among patients, naive, central memory and Treg TCRB repertoires appeared more similar than among healthy donors.

CDR1 GTSNPN and CDR2 SVGIG come from the germline V gene (reference sequence). The V end was cut by 2 bases, the J end by 1 base, with 6 bases between. The CDR3 sequence is 13 residues long. As every portion of the isolated RNA was reverse transcribed, the sequencing read expressed TCRB transcripts. Clones were read by immunoSEQ multiplex PCR, and TCRdb kept only the in-frame ones, dropping some. The sample shows about 350,000 clones, 15% to 20% of them seen only once. Every donor provided one heparinised blood draw, which averaged around 110 mL. Source material: naive CD4+ T cells from blood. The TCR originated in a woman aged 18 to 35 in good health. The gene calls are TRBV30 and TRBJ1-5; D not resolved. CDR3 amino acids: CAWSTLSNQPQHF. CDR3 nucleotides: TGTGCCTGGAGTACCCTAAGCAATCAGCCCCAGCATTTT.